Listed here is a single TCR beta chain. Antigen specificity is unknown. Libraries were prepared by immunoSEQ multiplex PCR; TCRdb keeps only in-frame clonotypes and omits some of them. The sample records around 120,000 clones, 88% being singletons. After removal of 4 bases from V and 1 base from J, the junction contained 9 bases not matched to a gene. The CDR3 runs to 16 residues. CDR1 is SGHDT and CDR2 is YYEEEE in the germline V gene. The data belong to a study of T cell responses to AZD1222 COVID-19 vaccine. Study in general: Pooled samples include second doses given at about 4 or 12 weeks. The study's findings and limits: Repertoires were obtained solely post-peak T cell response.

This material consisted of peripheral blood, taken on day 0 of AZD1222 vaccination. The J gene is TRBJ1-2, the V gene TRBV5-6; 8 bases are a match to TRBD1. This sequence was found in an adult in good health. CDR3 nucleotides: TGTGCCAGCAGCCAGCAGGACAGGGATGTTAACTATGGCTACACCTTC. This translates into CASSQQDRDVNYGYTF.